This TCR beta chain was found in a study of T cell repertoires in cytomegalovirus infection. Trimming shortened V by 6 bases and J by 2 bases, and 7 bases separated the two germline ends. The CDR3 is 12 amino acids. CDR1 and CDR2 (germline): MNHNS, SASEGT. TCRdb ran MiXCR on the reads and lists one entry per CDR3 protein. The data hold about 770,000 distinct CDR3 sequences, with 25% to 35% observed a single time. Concerning this clonotype itself: The antigen remains undetermined.

The receptor was derived from a human donor in good health (CMV status not recorded). Some clones in this sample may be carry-over from other donors' samples. The chain is built from TRBV6-1 and TRBJ2-5, with TRBD2 as a possible D gene (6 bases). Here the sequenced sample was cultured CD8+ T cells from PBMCs, taken from culture after CMV antigen stimulation. CDR3 nucleotides: TGTGCCAGCAGGGACTATCAAGAGACCCAGTACTTC. As protein: CASRDYQETQYF.